The 28 T cell receptor beta chains below all came from one sample that was sequenced in a study of cytomegalovirus exposure and HLA in healthy donors. 13 Jbeta primers and 60 Vbeta primers were used for the PCR. Clones were sequenced by immunoSEQ multiplex PCR, and TCRdb holds only the in-frame ones, with some missing. Among approximately 170,000 clones listed, roughly 79% were seen once. Sequenced sample: PBMCs. Receptor source: a male donor in good health and CMV-seropositive.

V usage is TRBV19 and J usage is TRBJ2-6; 11 bases fit TRBD1. CDR3 length: 16 residues. Germline V gene lookup returns CDR1 LNHDA and CDR2 SQIVND (reference sequence). V dropped 6 bases and J dropped 2; count of bases not matched to a gene: 3. CDR3 residues: CASRQDRGPGANVLTF. The CDR3 DNA is TGTGCCAGTAGACAGGACAGGGGGCCTGGGGCCAACGTCCTGACTTTC.

The chain couples TRBV5-4 to TRBJ1-2, with 7 bases fitting TRBD1. Looked up from germline, CDR1 is SGHNT and CDR2 is YYREEE (reference sequence). The ends lost 4 bases at V and 7 bases at J; junction bases unmatched: 7. CDR3 length equals 13 residues. DNA of the CDR3: TGTGCCAGCAGCGCAGGGACAGAAGCTGGCTACACCTTC. This codes for CASSAGTEAGYTF.

V is TRBV9 and J is TRBJ1-2; D gene ambiguous. The germline CDR1 and CDR2 sequences are SGDLS and YYNGEE. The CDR3 extends over 13 amino acids. V shed 4 bases and J shed 5 bases, with 12 bases lying between them. This chain's CDR3 is CASSPEGTYGYTF. As DNA, the CDR3 is TGTGCCAGCAGCCCCGAGGGTACTTATGGCTACACCTTC.

This clone occurred a few times. The CDR3 region is CASSQRGLTEAFF. In DNA form, the CDR3 reads TGCGCCAGCAGCCAGCGGGGGCTCACTGAAGCTTTCTTT. This rearrangement joins TRBV4-1 to TRBJ1-1, with D perhaps matching TRBD1 (6 bases). The ends were cut back, 3 bases at V and 4 bases at J, with 9 bases in the middle. Germline CDR1 and CDR2: MGHRA and YSYEKL. The CDR3 runs to 13 residues.

This clone came up a few times. This chain uses TRBV2 with TRBJ1-4; TRBD1 aligns across 10 bases. CDR1 and CDR2 (germline): SNHLY, FYNNEI. The J segment lost 8 bases and the V segment lost 6 bases, leaving 6 bases of the junction unmatched. There are 14 residues in the CDR3. The chain's CDR3 is CASSPDRGREKLFF. The CDR3 DNA reads as TGTGCCAGCAGCCCAGACAGGGGGCGGGAAAAACTGTTTTTT.

The chain has TRBV4-1 and TRBJ2-6, with D possibly being TRBD1 (6 bases). Trimming shortened V by 5 bases and J by 3 bases, and 11 bases separated the two germline ends. Germline values: CDR1 MGHRA, CDR2 YSYEKL. This CDR3 is built from 15 residues. The CDR3 DNA sequence: TGCGCCAGCAGCTTAGGGGGAAGTGGGGCCAACGTCCTGACTTTC. Protein sequence: CASSLGGSGANVLTF.

The gene calls are TRBV9 and TRBJ2-3; weak D call: TRBD2 (6 bases). The germline V and J ends were trimmed by 3 bases and 2 bases, with 16 bases remaining between them. The CDR3 covers 16 residues. Germline V gene lookup returns CDR1 SGDLS and CDR2 YYNGEE. The CDR3 DNA reads TGTGCCAGCAGCGCGGAGGGCATGGGGTACACAGATACGCAGTATTTT. Amino acid sequence: CASSAEGMGYTDTQYF.

The chain's CDR3 is CSAAETGLNEQFF. CDR3 nucleotide sequence: TGCAGCGCAGCGGAGACAGGGCTCAATGAGCAGTTCTTC. The chain links TRBV29-1 to TRBJ2-1; 7 bases match TRBD1. This CDR3 is 13 amino acids long. After removal of 7 bases from V and 6 bases from J, the junction contained 9 bases not matched to a gene. CDR1 and CDR2 from the germline V gene are SQVTM and ANQGSEA.

This clone is classed as medium-sized. This chain connects TRBV6-5 to TRBJ2-2, with unresolved D. Germline lookup yields CDR1 MNHEY and CDR2 SVGAGI. Between the trimmed V and J ends, which lost 7 bases and 7 bases, there was a span of 13 bases. The length of the CDR3 is 13 residues. The CDR3 nucleotides are TGTGCCAGCACCCAGAGGCAAAGCGGGGAGCTGTTTTTT. Translated: CASTQRQSGELFF.

The genes are TRBV30 and TRBJ1-2, with 10 nucleotides matching TRBD1. After removal of 2 bases from V and 7 bases from J, the junction contained 4 bases not matched to a gene. CDR1 is GTSNPN, CDR2 SVGIG, per germline (reference sequence). This CDR3 contains 13 residues. Here the CDR3 DNA reads TGTGCCTGGAGTTCGGACAGGGGGGCTGGCTACACCTTC. It encodes CAWSSDRGAGYTF. Variable domain in full (rest from reference TRBV30 and TRBJ1-2): SQTIHQWPATLVQPVGSPLSLECTVEGTSNPNLYWYRQAAGRGLQLLFYSVGIGQISSEVPQNLSASRPQDRQFILSSKKLLLSDSGFYLCAWSSDRGAGYTFGSGTRLTVV.

The sample holds a few counts of this clone. The chain carries TRBV25-1 and TRBJ1-2; the D is unclear. The CDR3 is 12 residues long. CDR1 and CDR2 (germline): MGHDK, SYGVNS. V dropped 3 bases and J dropped 4 bases, with 6 bases sitting between them. CDR3 protein: CASSDSLYGYTF. DNA for the CDR3: TGTGCCAGCAGTGATTCACTCTATGGCTACACCTTC.

This chain joins TRBV11-3 and TRBJ2-3, with 12 nucleotides matching TRBD2. Germline V CDR1 and CDR2: SGHNT, YENEEA. The J segment lost 5 bases and the V segment lost 5 bases, leaving 8 bases of the junction unmatched. The CDR3 contains 16 residues. CDR3 protein: CASSPLAGGLGDTQYF. The CDR3 DNA sequence: TGTGCCAGCAGCCCCCTAGCGGGGGGGCTCGGAGATACGCAGTATTTT.

CDR3 in DNA: TGTGCCAGCAGAATATTCTACGAGCAGTACTTC. Its translation: CASRIFYEQYF. The chain recombines TRBV2 with TRBJ2-7; D uncertain. The germline gives CDR1 SNHLY, CDR2 FYNNEI. Trimming pared 6 bases from V and 3 bases from J, leaving 6 bases between. The CDR3 covers 11 residues.

This clone was counted a single time. In DNA, the CDR3 is TGTGCCAGCAGTGTTAACAGGGCAAACCAAGAGACCCAGTACTTC. Translated, it gives CASSVNRANQETQYF. The gene calls are TRBV6-1 and TRBJ2-5; a possible D gene is TRBD1 (6 bases). V lost 4 bases to trimming and J lost 0 bases, with 12 bases between them. This CDR3 has 15 amino acids. The germline V gene encodes CDR1 MNHNS and CDR2 SASEGT.

This sequence joins TRBV13 and TRBJ1-2, with a possible D match to TRBD1 (6 bases). The CDR3 length is 13 residues. Germline CDR1 PRHDT, CDR2 FYEKMQ (reference sequence). V was trimmed by 4 bases and J by 3 bases, leaving 9 bases between them. The CDR3 reads CASSSQGYYGYTF. The CDR3 region has the DNA TGTGCCAGCAGCTCACAGGGTTACTATGGCTACACCTTC.

The V and J genes are TRBV9 and TRBJ2-7; 8 positions agree with TRBD1. From germline, CDR1 is SGDLS and CDR2 YYNGEE. Losses at the gene ends were 4 bases for V and 2 bases for J; bases not matched to a gene: 8. The CDR3 is 15 amino acids. Here the CDR3 DNA reads TGTGCCAGCAGCCCCCACGGGACAGGTGCCTACGAGCAGTACTTC. Translation gives CASSPHGTGAYEQYF.

The CDR3 here is CASSYDPRWEQYF. CDR3 nucleotide sequence: TGTGCCAGCAGTTACGATCCGAGGTGGGAGCAGTACTTC. J is TRBJ2-7 and V is TRBV6-6; D gene unclear. V was clipped by 2 bases and J by 7 bases, with 12 bases between them. CDR1 is MNHNY, CDR2 SVGAGI, per germline (reference sequence). This CDR3 contains 13 residues.

This clone has more than one count but fewer than ten. The chain is built from TRBV29-1 and TRBJ1-1; possible D gene TRBD1, 6 bases. V lost 3 bases to trimming and J lost 1 base, with 12 bases between them. The CDR3 is 14 residues long. Germline V gene lookup returns CDR1 SQVTM and CDR2 ANQGSEA. DNA of the CDR3: TGCAGCGTTGACCACATACAGGGGAACACTGAAGCTTTCTTT. This gives the protein CSVDHIQGNTEAFF.

The CDR3 DNA reads as TGCGCCAGCAGCCAAGGTAGGCAGGGTAAGGACAATGAGCAGTTCTTC. This codes for CASSQGRQGKDNEQFF. The chain couples TRBV4-1 to TRBJ2-1; D is possibly TRBD1 (5 bases). V lost 1 base and J lost 5, with 15 bases in between. Germline V gene data show CDR1 as MGHRA and CDR2 as YSYEKL. The CDR3 is 16 amino acids.

This chain connects TRBV6-1 to TRBJ2-3; 14 positions match TRBD2. Germline V gene lookup returns CDR1 MNHNS and CDR2 SASEGT. This CDR3 contains 15 residues. Trimming cost V 5 bases and J 6 bases; bases outside gene matches: 4. The CDR3 spells CASSPGTSGGDTQYF. As DNA, the CDR3 is TGTGCCAGCAGTCCCGGGACTAGCGGGGGTGATACGCAGTATTTT.

Only one count was recorded for this clone. The chain recombines TRBV7-6 with TRBJ2-2; possibly TRBD1 for D (6 bases). The CDR3 has 14 residues. V was cut by 6 bases and J by 1 base, with 9 bases left in between. Germline CDR1 and CDR2: SGHVS and FNYEAQ. The DNA of the CDR3 is TGTGCCAGCAGGCAGACAGGGAACACCGGGGAGCTGTTTTTT. It specifies CASRQTGNTGELFF.

CDR3 residues: CASSGESRNYGYTF. The CDR3 DNA is TGTGCCAGCAGTGGGGAGAGCAGAAACTATGGCTACACCTTC. The chain joins TRBV2 to TRBJ1-2, with D unresolved. Germline CDR1 is SNHLY and CDR2 is FYNNEI. The V and J ends lost 4 bases and 2 bases respectively, with 11 bases between them. The CDR3 spans 14 residues.

This chain uses TRBV27 with TRBJ2-3; a weak D match, TRBD1 (6 bases). V lost 8 bases and J 1 base, leaving 22 bases between the germline ends. CDR3 length: 17 amino acids. CDR1 MNHEY and CDR2 SMNVEV come from the germline V gene (reference sequence). DNA for the CDR3: TGTGCCAGCCGCCCTGGAACAGGGCTGTTCCGCACAGATACGCAGTATTTT. Protein product: CASRPGTGLFRTDTQYF.

The chain carries TRBV2 and TRBJ2-5, with TRBD2 matching 12 bases. Germline CDR1 is SNHLY and CDR2 is FYNNEI. The CDR3 is made up of 13 amino acids. Losses at the gene ends were 4 bases for V and 12 bases for J; bases not matched to a gene: 6. The DNA for the CDR3 is TGTGCCAGCAGTGCGACCCGACTAGCGGGGGAGTACTTC. It specifies CASSATRLAGEYF.

The chain recombines TRBV25-1 with TRBJ2-5, with D perhaps TRBD2 (5 bases). The CDR3 extends over 13 amino acids. V was clipped by 6 bases and J by 5 bases, with 13 bases between them. Germline CDR1 MGHDK, CDR2 SYGVNS. The CDR3 spells CASRSGNRETQYF. The CDR3 coding sequence is TGTGCCAGCAGATCCGGGAATCGGGAGACCCAGTACTTC.

This clone was counted only a few times. The chain couples TRBV6-6 to TRBJ2-3, with a weak D call TRBD2 (6 bases). Germline lookup yields CDR1 MNHNY and CDR2 SVGAGI (reference sequence). Between the trimmed V and J ends, which lost 5 bases and 1 base, there was a span of 13 bases. The length of the CDR3 is 15 residues. CDR3 amino acids: CASSPGGVGTDTQYF. CDR3 in DNA: TGTGCCAGCAGTCCCGGGGGAGTCGGCACAGATACGCAGTATTTT.

The V gene is TRBV4-1, the J gene TRBJ2-5, with TRBD2 matching 7 bases. The end of the DNA fits TRBJ2-7 better, so the J call may be wrong. Germline V gene sequence: CDR1 MGHRA, CDR2 YSYEKL. CDR3 length equals 15 residues. The CDR3 reads CASSLLASWSYEQYF. The CDR3 coding sequence is TGCGCCAGCAGCTTACTAGCGAGTTGGTCCTACGAGCAGTACTTC.

The sample holds a few counts of this clone. This chain connects TRBV7-9 to TRBJ1-3; 11 nucleotides match TRBD1. J was trimmed by 0 bases and V by 5 bases; bases with no gene match: 3. Germline values: CDR1 SEHNR, CDR2 FQNEAQ (reference sequence). This CDR3 has 16 residues. The CDR3 protein is CASSLGTGGSGNTIYF. The CDR3, as DNA: TGTGCCAGCAGCCTCGGGACAGGGGGCTCTGGAAACACCATATATTTT.